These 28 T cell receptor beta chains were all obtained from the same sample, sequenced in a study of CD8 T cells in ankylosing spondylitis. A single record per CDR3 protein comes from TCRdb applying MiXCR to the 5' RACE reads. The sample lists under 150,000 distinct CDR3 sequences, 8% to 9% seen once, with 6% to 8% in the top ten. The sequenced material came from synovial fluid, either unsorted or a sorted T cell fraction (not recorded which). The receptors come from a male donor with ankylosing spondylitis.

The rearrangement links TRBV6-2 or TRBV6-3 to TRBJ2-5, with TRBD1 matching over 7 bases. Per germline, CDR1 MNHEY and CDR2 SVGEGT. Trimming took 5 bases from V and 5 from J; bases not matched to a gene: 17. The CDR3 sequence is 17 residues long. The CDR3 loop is CASSKGQRTVSSETQYF. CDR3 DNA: TGTGCCAGCAGTAAGGGACAGCGGACCGTCTCTTCGGAGACCCAGTACTTC.

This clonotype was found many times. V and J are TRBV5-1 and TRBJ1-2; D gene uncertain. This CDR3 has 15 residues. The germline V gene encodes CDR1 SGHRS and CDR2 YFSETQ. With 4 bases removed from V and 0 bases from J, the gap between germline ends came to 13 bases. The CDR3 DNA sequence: TGCGCCAGCAGCCCGTCGGCGAGTTCTAACTATGGCTACACCTTC. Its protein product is CASSPSASSNYGYTF.

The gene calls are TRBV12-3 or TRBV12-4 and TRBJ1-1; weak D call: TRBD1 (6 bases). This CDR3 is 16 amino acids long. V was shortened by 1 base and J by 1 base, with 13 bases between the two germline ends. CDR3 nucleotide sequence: TGTGCCAGCAGTTTAGGGATAGGCAGGGGGAACACTGAAGCTTTCTTT. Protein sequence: CASSLGIGRGNTEAFF.

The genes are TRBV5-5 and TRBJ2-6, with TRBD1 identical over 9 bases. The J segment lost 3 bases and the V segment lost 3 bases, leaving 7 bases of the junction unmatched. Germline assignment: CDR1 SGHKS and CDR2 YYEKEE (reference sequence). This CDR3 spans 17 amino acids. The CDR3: CASSYGDRAFGANVLTF. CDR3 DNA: TGTGCCAGCAGCTACGGGGACAGGGCTTTTGGGGCCAACGTCCTGACTTTC.

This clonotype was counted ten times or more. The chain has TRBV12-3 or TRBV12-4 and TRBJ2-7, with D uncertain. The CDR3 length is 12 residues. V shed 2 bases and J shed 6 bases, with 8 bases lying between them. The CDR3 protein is CASSLLGGEQYF. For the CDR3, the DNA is TGTGCCAGCAGTTTATTGGGTGGCGAGCAGTACTTC.

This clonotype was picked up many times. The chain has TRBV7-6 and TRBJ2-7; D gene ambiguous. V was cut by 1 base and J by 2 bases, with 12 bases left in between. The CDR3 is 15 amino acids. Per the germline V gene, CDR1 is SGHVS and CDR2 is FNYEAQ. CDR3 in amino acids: CASSLDFGLTYEQYF. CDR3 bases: TGTGCCAGCAGCTTAGATTTTGGGTTAACCTACGAGCAGTACTTC.

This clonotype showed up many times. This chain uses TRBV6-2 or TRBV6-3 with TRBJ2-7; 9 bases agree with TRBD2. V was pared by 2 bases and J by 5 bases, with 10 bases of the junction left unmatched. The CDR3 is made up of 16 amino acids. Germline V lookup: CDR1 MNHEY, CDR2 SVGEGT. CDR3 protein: CASSYRLAANPNEQYF. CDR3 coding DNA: TGTGCCAGCAGTTACCGACTAGCGGCCAACCCTAACGAGCAGTACTTC.

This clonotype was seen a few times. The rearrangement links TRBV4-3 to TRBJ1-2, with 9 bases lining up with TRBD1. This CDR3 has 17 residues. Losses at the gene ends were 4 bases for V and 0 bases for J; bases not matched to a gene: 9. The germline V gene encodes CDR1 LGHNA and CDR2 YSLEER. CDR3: CASSPGTGPKANYGYTF. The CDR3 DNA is TGCGCCAGCAGCCCCGGGACAGGGCCGAAAGCTAACTATGGCTACACCTTC.

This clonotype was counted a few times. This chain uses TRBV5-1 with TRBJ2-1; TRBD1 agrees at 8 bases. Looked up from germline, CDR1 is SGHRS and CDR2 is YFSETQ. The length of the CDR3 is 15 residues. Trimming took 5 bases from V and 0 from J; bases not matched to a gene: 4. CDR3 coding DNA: TGCGCCAGCAGTCCGACAGGGGACTCCTACAATGAGCAGTTCTTC. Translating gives CASSPTGDSYNEQFF.

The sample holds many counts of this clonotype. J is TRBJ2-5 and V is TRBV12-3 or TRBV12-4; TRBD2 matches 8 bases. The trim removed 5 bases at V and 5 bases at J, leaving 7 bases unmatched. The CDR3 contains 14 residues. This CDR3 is CASSPSGGRETQYF. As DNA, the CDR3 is TGTGCCAGCAGTCCCTCGGGCGGGAGGGAGACCCAGTACTTC.

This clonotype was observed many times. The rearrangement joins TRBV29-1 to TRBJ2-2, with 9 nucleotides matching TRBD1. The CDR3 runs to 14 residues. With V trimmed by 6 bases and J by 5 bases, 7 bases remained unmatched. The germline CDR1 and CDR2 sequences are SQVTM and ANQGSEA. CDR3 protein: CSVLGQGRTGELFF. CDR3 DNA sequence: TGCAGCGTCCTCGGACAGGGGAGGACCGGGGAGCTGTTTTTT.

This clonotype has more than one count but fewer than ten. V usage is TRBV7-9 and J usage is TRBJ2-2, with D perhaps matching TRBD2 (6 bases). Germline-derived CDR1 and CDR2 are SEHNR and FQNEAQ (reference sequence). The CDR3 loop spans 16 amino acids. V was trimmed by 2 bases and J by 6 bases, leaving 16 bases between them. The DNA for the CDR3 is TGTGCCAGCAGCTTATTTGGCGGGGTCCTATCCGGGGAGCTGTTTTTT. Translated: CASSLFGGVLSGELFF.

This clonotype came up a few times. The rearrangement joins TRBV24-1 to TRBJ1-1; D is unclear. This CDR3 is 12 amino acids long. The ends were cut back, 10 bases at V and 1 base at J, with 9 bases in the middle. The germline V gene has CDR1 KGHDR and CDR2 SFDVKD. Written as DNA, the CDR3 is TGTGCCACGGAAGGCCCGAACACTGAAGCTTTCTTT. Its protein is CATEGPNTEAFF.

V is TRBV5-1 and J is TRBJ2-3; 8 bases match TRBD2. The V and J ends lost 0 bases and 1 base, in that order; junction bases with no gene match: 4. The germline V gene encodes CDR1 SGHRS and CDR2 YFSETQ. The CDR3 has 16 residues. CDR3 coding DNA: TGCGCCAGCAGCTTGGCGGTAGCGGGGCGCACAGATACGCAGTATTTT. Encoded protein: CASSLAVAGRTDTQYF.

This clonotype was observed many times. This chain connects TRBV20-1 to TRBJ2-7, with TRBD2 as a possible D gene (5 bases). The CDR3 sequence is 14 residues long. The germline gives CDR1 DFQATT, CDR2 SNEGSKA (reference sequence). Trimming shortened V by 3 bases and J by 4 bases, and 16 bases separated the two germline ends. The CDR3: CSASGGQRPYEQYF. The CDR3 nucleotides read TGCAGTGCTAGCGGAGGCCAGCGGCCTTACGAGCAGTACTTC.

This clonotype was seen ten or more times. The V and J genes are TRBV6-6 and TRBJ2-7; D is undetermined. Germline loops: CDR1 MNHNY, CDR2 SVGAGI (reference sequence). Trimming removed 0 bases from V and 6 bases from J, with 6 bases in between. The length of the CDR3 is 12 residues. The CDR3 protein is CASSYSDGEQYF. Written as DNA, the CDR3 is TGTGCCAGCAGTTACTCGGACGGCGAGCAGTACTTC.

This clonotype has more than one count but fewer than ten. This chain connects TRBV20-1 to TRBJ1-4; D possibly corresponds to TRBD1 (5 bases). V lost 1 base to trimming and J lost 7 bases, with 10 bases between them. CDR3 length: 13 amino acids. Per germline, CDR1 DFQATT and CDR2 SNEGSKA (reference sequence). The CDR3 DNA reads TGCAGTGCTAGAGGGAGGGGTCCTGAAAAACTGTTTTTT. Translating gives CSARGRGPEKLFF.

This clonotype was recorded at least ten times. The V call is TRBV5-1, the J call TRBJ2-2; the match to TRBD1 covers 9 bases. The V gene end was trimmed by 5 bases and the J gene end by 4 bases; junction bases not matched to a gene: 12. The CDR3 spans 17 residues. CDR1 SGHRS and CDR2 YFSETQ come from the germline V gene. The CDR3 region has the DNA TGCGCCAGCAGGCCAGGAACGGGACAGGGATCCACCGGGGAGCTGTTTTTT. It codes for CASRPGTGQGSTGELFF.

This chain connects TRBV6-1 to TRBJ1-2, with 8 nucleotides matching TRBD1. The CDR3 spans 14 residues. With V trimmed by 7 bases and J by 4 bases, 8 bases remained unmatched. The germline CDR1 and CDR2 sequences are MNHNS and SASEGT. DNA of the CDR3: TGTGCCAGCACCCCCCAGGGGGCGGGCTATGGCTACACCTTC. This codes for CASTPQGAGYGYTF.

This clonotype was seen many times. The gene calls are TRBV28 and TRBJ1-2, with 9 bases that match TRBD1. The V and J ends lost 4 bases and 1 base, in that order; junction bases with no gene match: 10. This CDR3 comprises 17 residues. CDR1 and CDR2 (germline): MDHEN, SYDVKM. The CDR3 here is CASSSTIDRGNNYGYTF. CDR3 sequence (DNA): TGTGCCAGCAGTTCGACGATTGACAGGGGGAATAACTATGGCTACACCTTC.

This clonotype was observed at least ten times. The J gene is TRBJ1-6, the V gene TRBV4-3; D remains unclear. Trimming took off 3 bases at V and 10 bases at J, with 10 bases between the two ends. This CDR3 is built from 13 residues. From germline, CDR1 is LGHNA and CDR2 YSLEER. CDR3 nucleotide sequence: TGCGCCAGCAGCCAGAGGCGGGAATCACCCCTCCACTTT. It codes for CASSQRRESPLHF.

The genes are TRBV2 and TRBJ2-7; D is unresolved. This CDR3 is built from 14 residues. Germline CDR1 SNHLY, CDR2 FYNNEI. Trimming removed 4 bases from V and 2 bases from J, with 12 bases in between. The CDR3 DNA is TGTGCCAGCAGTGCGGAGACGGTAGCCTACGAGCAGTACTTC. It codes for CASSAETVAYEQYF.

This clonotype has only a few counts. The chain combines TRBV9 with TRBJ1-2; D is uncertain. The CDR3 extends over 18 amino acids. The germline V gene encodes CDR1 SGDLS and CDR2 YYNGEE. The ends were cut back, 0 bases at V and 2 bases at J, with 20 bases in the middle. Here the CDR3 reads CASSVDLHGSVGNYGYTF. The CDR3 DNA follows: TGTGCCAGCAGCGTAGACCTACACGGTTCCGTGGGGAACTATGGCTACACCTTC. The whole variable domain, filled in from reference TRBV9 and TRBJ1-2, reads DSGVTQTPKHLITATGQRVTLRCSPRSGDLSVYWYQQSLDQGLQFLIQYYNGEERAKGNILERFSAQQFPDLHSELNLSSLELGDSALYFCASSVDLHGSVGNYGYTFGSGTRLTVV.

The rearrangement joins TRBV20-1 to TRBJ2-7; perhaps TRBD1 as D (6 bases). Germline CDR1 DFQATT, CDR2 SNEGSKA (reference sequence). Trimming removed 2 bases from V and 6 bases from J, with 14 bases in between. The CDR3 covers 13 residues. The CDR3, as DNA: TGCAGTGCTAGAACTCGGGACACTAGCGAGCAGTACTTC. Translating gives CSARTRDTSEQYF.

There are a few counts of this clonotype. CDR3 nucleotide sequence: TGCGCCAGCAGCCGGGTTTCCGGGAGCGAGCAGTTCTTC. The encoded protein is CASSRVSGSEQFF. The J gene is TRBJ2-1, the V gene TRBV4-1; possible D gene TRBD2, 6 bases. This CDR3 has 13 residues. The germline CDR1 and CDR2 sequences are MGHRA and YSYEKL. V lost 4 bases and J 10 bases, leaving 14 bases between the germline ends.

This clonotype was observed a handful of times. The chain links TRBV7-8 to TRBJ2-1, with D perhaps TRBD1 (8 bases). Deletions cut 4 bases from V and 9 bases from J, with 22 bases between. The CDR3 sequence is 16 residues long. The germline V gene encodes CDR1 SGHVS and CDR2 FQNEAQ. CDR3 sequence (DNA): TGTGCCAGCAGCTCTTACAGGGGGGGCCTGTTAGCTGAGCAGTTCTTC. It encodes CASSSYRGGLLAEQFF. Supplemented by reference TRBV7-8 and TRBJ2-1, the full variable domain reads GAGVSQSPRYKVAKRGQDVALRCDPISGHVSLFWYQQALGQGPEFLTYFQNEAQLDKSGLPSDRFFAERPEGSVSTLKIQRTQQEDSAVYLCASSSYRGGLLAEQFFGPGTRLTVL.

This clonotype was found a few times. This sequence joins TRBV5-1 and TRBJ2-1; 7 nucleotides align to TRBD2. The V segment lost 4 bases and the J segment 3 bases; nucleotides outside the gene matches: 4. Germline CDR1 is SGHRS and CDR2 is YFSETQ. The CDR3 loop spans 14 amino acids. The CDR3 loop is CASSPSGIYNEQFF. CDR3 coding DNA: TGCGCCAGCAGCCCCAGCGGGATCTACAATGAGCAGTTCTTC.

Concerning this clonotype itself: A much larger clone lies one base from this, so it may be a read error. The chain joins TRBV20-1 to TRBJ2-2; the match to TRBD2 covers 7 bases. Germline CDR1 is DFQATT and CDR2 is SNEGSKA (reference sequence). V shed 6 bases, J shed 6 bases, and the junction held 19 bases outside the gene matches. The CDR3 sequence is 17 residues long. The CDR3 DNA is TGCAGTGCCTCCAACGGGGGTTCAGCGGGATCTGCCGGGGAGCTGTTTTTT. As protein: CSASNGGSAGSAGELFF.